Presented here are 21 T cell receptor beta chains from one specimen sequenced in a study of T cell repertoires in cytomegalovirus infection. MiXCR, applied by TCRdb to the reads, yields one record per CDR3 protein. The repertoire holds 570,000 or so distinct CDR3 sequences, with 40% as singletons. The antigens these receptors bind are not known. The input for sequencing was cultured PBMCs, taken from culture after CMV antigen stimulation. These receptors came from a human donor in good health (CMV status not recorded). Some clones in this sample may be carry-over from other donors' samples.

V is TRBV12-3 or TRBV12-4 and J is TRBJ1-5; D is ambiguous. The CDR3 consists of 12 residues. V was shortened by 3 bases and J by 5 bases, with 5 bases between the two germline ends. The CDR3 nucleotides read TGTGCCAGCAGTTTTAGTCATCAGCCCCAGCATTTT. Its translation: CASSFSHQPQHF.

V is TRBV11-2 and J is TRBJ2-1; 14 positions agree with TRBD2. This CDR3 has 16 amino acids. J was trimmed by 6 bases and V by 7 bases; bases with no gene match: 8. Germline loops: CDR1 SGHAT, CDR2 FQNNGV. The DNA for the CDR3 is TGTGCCAGCAACCCGAGACTAGCGGGAGGGGTCAATGAGCAGTTCTTC. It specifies CASNPRLAGGVNEQFF.

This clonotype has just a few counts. This CDR3 reads CASSVDLGASGRTDTQYF. Written as DNA, the CDR3 is TGTGCCAGCAGCGTCGACTTAGGAGCAAGCGGGCGCACAGATACGCAGTATTTT. The chain links TRBV7-9 to TRBJ2-3, with a possible D match to TRBD2 (6 bases). Germline loops: CDR1 SEHNR, CDR2 FQNEAQ (reference sequence). The CDR3 spans 18 residues. V was pared by 5 bases and J by 1 base, with 22 bases between.

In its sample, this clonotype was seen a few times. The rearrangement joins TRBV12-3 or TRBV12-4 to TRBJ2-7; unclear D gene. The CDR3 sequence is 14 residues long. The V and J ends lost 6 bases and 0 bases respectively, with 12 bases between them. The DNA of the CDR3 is TGTGCCAGCAGCCTAGAGTATAGCTCCTACGAGCAGTACTTC. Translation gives CASSLEYSSYEQYF.

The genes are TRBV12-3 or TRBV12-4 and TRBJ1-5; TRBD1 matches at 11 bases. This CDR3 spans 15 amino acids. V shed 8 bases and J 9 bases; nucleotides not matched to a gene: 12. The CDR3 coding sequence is TGTGCCAGCTCGAACCGGGACAGGGGGAATAGGCCCCAGCATTTT. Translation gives CASSNRDRGNRPQHF.

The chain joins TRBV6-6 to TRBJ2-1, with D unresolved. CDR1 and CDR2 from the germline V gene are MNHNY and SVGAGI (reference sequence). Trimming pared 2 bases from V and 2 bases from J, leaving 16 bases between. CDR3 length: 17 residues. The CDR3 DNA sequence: TGTGCCAGCAGTTACCCTTTTCGGAAGGTCGCCTACAATGAGCAGTTCTTC. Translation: CASSYPFRKVAYNEQFF.

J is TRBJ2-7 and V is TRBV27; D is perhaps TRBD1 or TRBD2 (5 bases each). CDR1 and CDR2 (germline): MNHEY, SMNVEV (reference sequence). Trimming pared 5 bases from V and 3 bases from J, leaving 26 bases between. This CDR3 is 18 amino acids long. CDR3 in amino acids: CASSRTISSGPTDYEQYF. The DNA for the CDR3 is TGTGCCAGCAGTCGCACTATCTCATCGGGGCCTACGGACTACGAGCAGTACTTC.

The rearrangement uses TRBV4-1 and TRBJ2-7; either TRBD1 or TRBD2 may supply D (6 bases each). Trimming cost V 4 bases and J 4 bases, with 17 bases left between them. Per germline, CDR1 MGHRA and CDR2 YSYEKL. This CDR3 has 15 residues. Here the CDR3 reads CASSRERGQGYEQYF. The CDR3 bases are TGCGCCAGCAGCCGAGAACGGGGGCAAGGGTACGAGCAGTACTTC.

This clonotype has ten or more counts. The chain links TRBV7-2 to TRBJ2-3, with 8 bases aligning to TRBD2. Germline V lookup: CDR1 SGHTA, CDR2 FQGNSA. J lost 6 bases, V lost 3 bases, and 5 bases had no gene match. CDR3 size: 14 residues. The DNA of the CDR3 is TGTGCCAGCAGCTTGGGCGGGGGGAGGGATACGCAGTATTTT. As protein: CASSLGGGRDTQYF.

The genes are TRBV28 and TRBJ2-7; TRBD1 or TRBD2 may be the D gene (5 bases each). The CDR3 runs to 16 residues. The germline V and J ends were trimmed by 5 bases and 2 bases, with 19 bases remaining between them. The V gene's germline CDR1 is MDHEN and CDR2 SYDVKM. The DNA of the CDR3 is TGTGCCAGCAGTCCGGGACCGGAAGACCCTACCTACGAGCAGTACTTC. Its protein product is CASSPGPEDPTYEQYF.

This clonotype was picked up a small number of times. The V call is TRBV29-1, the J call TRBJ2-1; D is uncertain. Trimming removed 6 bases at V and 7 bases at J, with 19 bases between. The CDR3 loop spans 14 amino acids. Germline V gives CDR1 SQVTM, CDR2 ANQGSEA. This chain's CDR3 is CSVIPPSVTNEQFF. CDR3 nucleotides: TGCAGCGTAATACCCCCTTCGGTTACAAATGAGCAGTTCTTC.

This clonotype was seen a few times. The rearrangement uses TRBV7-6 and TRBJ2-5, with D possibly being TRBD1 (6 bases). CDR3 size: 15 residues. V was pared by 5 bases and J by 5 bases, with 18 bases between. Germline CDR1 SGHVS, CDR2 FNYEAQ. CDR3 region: CASSATGSWGETQYF. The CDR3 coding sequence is TGTGCCAGCAGCGCCACAGGGTCCTGGGGGGAGACCCAGTACTTC.

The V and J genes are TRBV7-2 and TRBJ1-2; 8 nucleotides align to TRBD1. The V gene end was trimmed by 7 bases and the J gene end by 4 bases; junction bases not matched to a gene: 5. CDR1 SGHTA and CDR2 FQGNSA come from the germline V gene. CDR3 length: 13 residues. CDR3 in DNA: TGTGCCAGCATGCAGCAGGGGGCCTATGGCTACACCTTC. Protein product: CASMQQGAYGYTF.

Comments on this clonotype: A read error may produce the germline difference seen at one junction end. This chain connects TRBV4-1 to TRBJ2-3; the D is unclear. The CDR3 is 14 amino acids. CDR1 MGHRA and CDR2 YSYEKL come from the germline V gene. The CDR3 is CASSQDRQSDTQYF. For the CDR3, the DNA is TGTGCCAGCAGCCAAGATCGGCAGTCAGATACGCAGTATTTT.

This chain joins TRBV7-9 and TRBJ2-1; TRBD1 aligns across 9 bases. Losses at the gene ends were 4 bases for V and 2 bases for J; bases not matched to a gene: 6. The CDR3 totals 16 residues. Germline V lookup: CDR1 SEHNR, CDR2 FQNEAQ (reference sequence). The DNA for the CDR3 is TGTGCCAGCAGCTCTCGGGACAGGGAAACCTACAATGAGCAGTTCTTC. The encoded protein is CASSSRDRETYNEQFF.

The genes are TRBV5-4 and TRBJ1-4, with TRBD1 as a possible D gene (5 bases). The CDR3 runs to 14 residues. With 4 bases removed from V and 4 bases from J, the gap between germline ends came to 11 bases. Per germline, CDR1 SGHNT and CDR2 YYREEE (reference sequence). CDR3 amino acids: CASSQTVDNEKLFF. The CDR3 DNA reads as TGTGCCAGCAGCCAGACAGTAGATAATGAAAAACTGTTTTTT.

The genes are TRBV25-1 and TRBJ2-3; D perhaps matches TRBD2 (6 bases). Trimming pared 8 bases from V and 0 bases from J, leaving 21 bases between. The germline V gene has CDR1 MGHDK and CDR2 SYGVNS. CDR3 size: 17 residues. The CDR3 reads CASGTGTPISSTDTQYF. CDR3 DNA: TGTGCCAGCGGGACTGGGACTCCGATTTCTAGCACAGATACGCAGTATTTT. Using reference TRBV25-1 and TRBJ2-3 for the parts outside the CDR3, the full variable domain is EADIYQTPRYLVIGTGKKITLECSQTMGHDKMYWYQQDPGMELHLIHYSYGVNSTEKGDLSSESTVSRIRTEHFPLTLESARPSHTSQYLCASGTGTPISSTDTQYFGPGTRLTVL.

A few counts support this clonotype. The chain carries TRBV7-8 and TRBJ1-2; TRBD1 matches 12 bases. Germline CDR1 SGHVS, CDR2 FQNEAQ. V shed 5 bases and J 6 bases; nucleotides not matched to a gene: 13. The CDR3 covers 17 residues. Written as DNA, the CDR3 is TGTGCCAGCAGCCACAATCGGGACAGGGGGCTAAATGATGGCTACACCTTC. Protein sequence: CASSHNRDRGLNDGYTF.

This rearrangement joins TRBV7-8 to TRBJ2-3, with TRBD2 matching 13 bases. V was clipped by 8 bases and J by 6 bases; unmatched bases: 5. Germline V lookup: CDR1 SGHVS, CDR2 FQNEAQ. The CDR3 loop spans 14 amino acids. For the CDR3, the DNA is TGTGCCAGCGGACTAGCGGGGGAATGGGATACGCAGTATTTT. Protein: CASGLAGEWDTQYF.

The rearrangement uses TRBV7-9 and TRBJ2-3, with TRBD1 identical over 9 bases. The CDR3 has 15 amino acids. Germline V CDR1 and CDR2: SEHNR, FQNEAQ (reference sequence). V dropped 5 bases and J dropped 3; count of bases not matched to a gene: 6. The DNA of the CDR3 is TGTGCCAGCAGCCCCGGGACAGGGCAGACAGATACGCAGTATTTT. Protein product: CASSPGTGQTDTQYF. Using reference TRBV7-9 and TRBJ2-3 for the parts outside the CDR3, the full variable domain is DTGVSQNPRHKITKRGQNVTFRCDPISEHNRLYWYRQTLGQGPEFLTYFQNEAQLEKSRLLSDRFSAERPKGSFSTLEIQRTEQGDSAMYLCASSPGTGQTDTQYFGPGTRLTVL.

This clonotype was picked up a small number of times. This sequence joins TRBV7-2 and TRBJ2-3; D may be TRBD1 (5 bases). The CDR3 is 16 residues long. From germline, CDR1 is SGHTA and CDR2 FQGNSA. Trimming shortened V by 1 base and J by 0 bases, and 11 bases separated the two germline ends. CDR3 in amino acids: CASSLVLGQSTDTQYF. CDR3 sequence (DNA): TGTGCCAGCAGCTTAGTATTGGGGCAGAGCACAGATACGCAGTATTTT.